This T cell receptor beta chain was documented in a study of T-cell memory formation after mild COVID-19. Background on the study: Largely, TCR clusters stayed within a single donor.

V dropped 7 bases and J dropped 3; count of bases not matched to a gene: 3. Germline V gives CDR1 MNHEY, CDR2 SVGEGT. The CDR3 sequence is 14 residues long. TCR alpha and TCR beta cDNA libraries with sample barcodes and UMIs came from 5'RACE using constant-segment primers. TCRdb ran MiXCR on the 5' RACE reads and lists one entry per CDR3 protein. This table holds 250,000 to 350,000 distinct CDR3 sequences, roughly a fifth found once. Sequencing was carried out using PBMCs or a T cell subset sorted from them (not recorded which). The V call is TRBV6-2 or TRBV6-3, the J call TRBJ2-2; 9 bases are a match to TRBD1. The clonotype was recovered from a man aged 18 to 30 who had mild COVID-19 (a few samples of this study predate the infection). Cell type and time point are not known. The CDR3 DNA reads as TGTGCCAGCACCGGACAGGGGTACACCGGGGAGCTGTTTTTT. This translates into CASTGQGYTGELFF.